The clone carrying this TCR beta chain was seen many times. These data come from a study of neurological immune-mediated disorders. 5'RACE employing 10-nucleotide random UMIs yielded the cDNA. TCRdb reanalysed the 5' RACE reads using MiXCR and keeps one entry per CDR3 protein. The data show 17,000 or so distinct CDR3 sequences, about 2.8% seen once. The CDR3 covers 15 residues. Trimming took off 2 bases at V and 6 bases at J, with 16 bases between the two ends. Germline V lookup: CDR1 SGHDN, CDR2 FVKESK. The receptor was derived from a woman between 18 and 29 years old with multiple sclerosis. The sample was PBMCs. The chain recombines TRBV14 with TRBJ1-2; D gene ambiguous. CDR3 sequence reads: CASSQLSPNRHGYTF. CDR3 DNA sequence: TGTGCCAGCAGCCAACTCAGCCCTAATCGCCATGGCTACACCTTC.